These T cell receptor beta chains were read from a single sample in a study of blood T cell repertoires in COVID-19. The assay was immunoSEQ multiplex PCR, and TCRdb's table has in-frame clones only and misses some. The profile shows about 230,000 clones, 70% to 90% of them singletons. The specimen was peripheral blood. These receptors were obtained from a woman aged 18-29 years who had recovered from COVID-19. Both conserved end residues are part of each CDR3. A D gene is named only where the DNA matches it firmly.

CDR3 | J | V | D
CASSLGQGRHEQYF | TRBJ2-7 | TRBV28 | TRBD1
CASSYSGSSYNEQFF | TRBJ2-1 | TRBV7-3 | TRBD2
CASSPGTSSVMTDTQYF | TRBJ2-3 | TRBV6-2/TRBV6-3 | NA
CASSYSSGDNSPLHF | TRBJ1-6 | TRBV6-2/TRBV6-3 | NA
CASSYRTSGTDTQYF | TRBJ2-3 | TRBV6-5 | TRBD2
CASRDRGGDQNYGYTF | TRBJ1-2 | TRBV6-6 | TRBD1
CASSPGTEGLPQHF | TRBJ1-5 | TRBV18 | NA
CSVEGDSADTQYF | TRBJ2-3 | TRBV29-1 | NA
CASRGSGGYTF | TRBJ1-2 | TRBV6-5 | NA
CASSLGTGPSNTEAFF | TRBJ1-1 | TRBV11-1 | TRBD1
CASTNEVRTGSYEQYF | TRBJ2-7 | TRBV5-6 | TRBD1
CASSREIAGTGENEQFF | TRBJ2-1 | TRBV4-2 | TRBD1
CASSLSPSWEGYTF | TRBJ1-2 | TRBV5-1 | NA
CASSAGMKNEKLFF | TRBJ1-4 | TRBV9 | NA
CASSPPGGPYEQYF | TRBJ2-7 | TRBV18 | NA
CASSDGAGGLVAFF | TRBJ1-1 | TRBV6-4 | TRBD1
CASSLGGGAGTNEQFF | TRBJ2-1 | TRBV5-1 | NA
CASESSGSASNEQFF | TRBJ2-1 | TRBV19 | TRBD2
CASSMGLAGVEEQFF | TRBJ2-1 | TRBV2 | TRBD2
CASSSNRQQTTYEQYF | TRBJ2-7 | TRBV7-9 | NA
CSASTGGGYTEAFF | TRBJ1-1 | TRBV20-1 | TRBD1
CASSVASGTGLYEQYF | TRBJ2-7 | TRBV9 | TRBD1
CASSKSRTAQETQYF | TRBJ2-5 | TRBV19 | NA
CASSLDGVVASAGGVTQYF | TRBJ2-5 | TRBV5-6 | TRBD2
CASGGITGELFF | TRBJ2-2 | TRBV28 | NA
CASSPQREQADTQYF | TRBJ2-3 | TRBV4-3 | TRBD2
CASSSLGQFVEKLFF | TRBJ1-4 | TRBV27 | NA
CASSGQIRGYTF | TRBJ1-2 | TRBV2 | NA
CASSAGRTGRYTAGVNEQFF | TRBJ2-1 | TRBV6-6 | NA
CASSLVQGMDEAFF | TRBJ1-1 | TRBV5-4 | TRBD1
CASSPTSAYEQYF | TRBJ2-7 | TRBV12-3/TRBV12-4 | TRBD2
CASSIGAFLTSPLHF | TRBJ1-6 | TRBV19 | NA
CASSSGHYEQFF | TRBJ2-1 | TRBV28 | NA
CASSLGRAGEQYF | TRBJ2-7 | TRBV18 | TRBD2
CASSYGQGRTEAFF | TRBJ1-1 | TRBV6-5 | TRBD1
CASSVEQNPYGYTF | TRBJ1-2 | TRBV9 | NA
CAWSTGFGGNQPQHF | TRBJ1-5 | TRBV30 | NA
CASSIRDRVHEQYF | TRBJ2-7 | TRBV5-4 | TRBD1
CASSPDGGSFYGYTF | TRBJ1-2 | TRBV7-9 | NA
CASSQDLAGQVDTQYF | TRBJ2-3 | TRBV4-3 | TRBD1
CAISRTGGNEQFF | TRBJ2-1 | TRBV10-3 | TRBD1
CASSIRQGVSNQPQHF | TRBJ1-5 | TRBV19 | TRBD1
CASTTDRGLNQPQHF | TRBJ1-5 | TRBV6-5 | TRBD1
CASSLRTSGPTDTQYF | TRBJ2-3 | TRBV28 | TRBD2
CAWSVRGAGSSYNEQFF | TRBJ2-1 | TRBV30 | NA